This is a list of T cell receptor beta chains from one sample in a study of T cell clonotyping in hematopoietic cell transplantation. Profiled with immunoSEQ multiplex PCR; TCRdb holds only in-frame clones, not every one. The table lists approximately 42,000 clones, about 85% of them singletons, with 2.5% to 3.5% in the top ten. The sample here was peripheral blood mononuclear cells, taken before stem cell transplant. These receptors originate from a man aged 55 to 70 with acute myeloid leukemia. Some clones in this sample may be carry-over from other donors' samples. CDR3s include the opening cysteine and the closing phenylalanine or tryptophan. The D gene is left open where the match is weak.

v_gene	d_gene	CDR3aa
TRBV7-6	TRBD2	CASSLAAGGYEQYF
TRBV29-1	-	CSVTGLGQPQHF
TRBV29-1	-	CSDREGDEQFF
TRBV28	-	CASSLWGRGGYTF
TRBV5-6	-	CASSWSGGVTEAFF
TRBV7-8	TRBD1	CASSLGGTGLNEQFF
TRBV5-1	-	CASSYDSPSGNTIYF
TRBV9	TRBD1	CASSARMETGSGEKLFF
TRBV30	-	CAWSVFGNTIYF
TRBV28	-	CASDLKGSGETEAFF
TRBV4-1	-	CASSQEPPTTSYGYTF
TRBV29-1	TRBD1	CSVGDRGGDTEAFF
TRBV6-5	TRBD1	CASSYDRGDEQFF
TRBV9	-	CASSVGPGETQYF
TRBV4-1	-	CASSHWTETGEAFF
TRBV19	-	CASTLEQGSLIYGYTF
TRBV30	-	CAWSVASRGNSPLHF
TRBV29-1	-	CSVGEGVGQGYGYTF
TRBV16	-	CASSQSHGYTF
TRBV10-1	TRBD1	CASNGQGRHSPLHF
TRBV2	-	CASQPSGFNQPQHF
TRBV4-2	-	CASSPYTSQPQHF
TRBV5-3	-	CARSLATGGGYTF
TRBV27	-	CATHSGNTIYF
TRBV11-2	-	CASSKGGDYGYTF
TRBV29-1	-	CSVEVTPGPPYEQYF
TRBV11-3	-	CASSLDRDSPLHF
TRBV5-4	-	CASSTALQGNTEAFF
TRBV28	TRBD1	CASVPPGGLYEQYF
TRBV19	-	CASSTAGPYGYTF
TRBV4-3	-	CASSQVTGGETQYF
TRBV6-1	-	CASSESRLNTEAFF
TRBV11-3	-	CASSSDGPYNEQFF
TRBV2	-	CASRGGGSPQETQYF
TRBV7-2	-	CASSLGHSGELFF
TRBV9	-	CASSVAVTAGELFF
TRBV5-1	-	CASSSSGDTQYF
TRBV28	-	CATAGSWPQHF
TRBV6-1	-	CASSEGLISGNTIYF
TRBV28	TRBD2	CASSPGLAGGRHEQYF
TRBV27	TRBD2	CASSHGTSGGKYNEQFF
TRBV11-1	-	CASSLALDSEAFF
TRBV7-2	-	CASSLAGRVNQPQHF
TRBV19	-	CASSPRREHTGELFF
TRBV6-5	-	CASSYLGQNYGYTF
TRBV7-3	-	CASSLTQGQPQHF
TRBV28	-	CASSLAYGYTF
TRBV29-1	TRBD1	CSVARGQGYGYTF
TRBV7-6	-	CASSFRPGEKLFF
TRBV6-5	TRBD2	CASSPERGVPGDQYF
TRBV9	TRBD2	CASSAVGRRSGGGTDTQYF
TRBV5-4	-	CASSFRRTLNTGELFF
TRBV6-6	TRBD1	CASSSRGQGAGNEQFF